This paragraph covers one TCR beta chain sequence. The antigen is not known. CDR1 is LGHNA, CDR2 YSLEER, per germline. V was pared by 3 bases and J by 10 bases, with 3 bases of the junction left unmatched. CDR3 length: 12 amino acids. This sample was included in a study of cytomegalovirus exposure and HLA in healthy donors. Across the whole study: Genotyping of 430 or so donors showed that approximately 83% belonged to the Caucasian-associated ancestry cluster.

Findings and limits, study-wide: There were around 160 TCR beta chains listed as cytomegalovirus-associated.

A multiplex PCR was run with 60 Vbeta primers and 13 Jbeta primers. This table comes from immunoSEQ multiplex PCR, and its TCRdb copy is limited to in-frame clones, with some not included. The table shows around 190,000 clones, with 75% to 85% occurring only once. This sequence joins TRBV4-3 and TRBJ1-1; TRBD1 matches at 9 bases. The source is a woman aged 25 to 39 in good health and CMV-seropositive. The sequenced sample consisted of PBMCs. The chain's CDR3 is CASSHGTGRAFF. CDR3 nucleotides: TGCGCCAGCAGCCATGGGACAGGGAGAGCTTTCTTT.